Presented here are 9 T cell receptor beta chains from one specimen sequenced in a study of identical twins. TCRdb re-called the 5' RACE reads through MiXCR, storing one row per CDR3 protein. The sample holds hundreds of thousands of distinct CDR3 sequences, 12% seen once. These data were also reused for a study on yellow fever vaccine responses in identical twins.

Source material: PBMCs. The receptors shown here come from a woman younger than 30 in good health.

This clonotype has a handful of counts. The V call is TRBV4-2, the J call TRBJ2-7; 7 bases fit TRBD1. CDR3 length equals 16 residues. Trimming took 0 bases from V and 6 from J; bases not matched to a gene: 11. Germline CDR1 reads LGHNA; CDR2 reads YNFKEQ. CDR3 region: CASSQETGAFGAEQYF. CDR3 in DNA: TGTGCCAGCAGCCAAGAAACAGGGGCGTTTGGAGCCGAGCAGTACTTC.

This sequence joins TRBV2 and TRBJ1-1; maybe TRBD1 (6 bases). The V end was cut by 8 bases, the J end by 2 bases, with 12 bases between. Germline V gene lookup returns CDR1 SNHLY and CDR2 FYNNEI. The CDR3 consists of 13 residues. CDR3 sequence reads: CASATGLNTEAFF. The CDR3 DNA sequence: TGTGCCAGCGCTACAGGGCTCAACACTGAAGCTTTCTTT.

To note about this clonotype: A read error may produce the germline difference seen at one junction end. The chain is built from TRBV7-8 and TRBJ2-1; D is tentatively TRBD1 or TRBD2 (7 bases each). CDR3 length: 17 residues. Germline CDR1 reads SGHVS; CDR2 reads FQNEAQ. In DNA form, the CDR3 reads TGTGCCAGCGGCTTAGGTGCTAGCGGCAGGGGGAGCTATGAGCAGTTCTTC. The encoded protein is CASGLGASGRGSYEQFF.

In regard to this clonotype: Sequence at one end of the junction differs from germline and may be a read error. The chain carries TRBV24-1 and TRBJ2-1; the D call may be TRBD1 or TRBD2 (5 bases each). CDR1 and CDR2 (germline): KGHDR, SFDVKD. The CDR3 totals 16 residues. The CDR3: CATSHFGPRDLDEQFF. The CDR3 DNA is TGTGCCACCAGTCATTTCGGACCCAGGGACCTCGATGAGCAGTTCTTC.

This chain joins TRBV18 and TRBJ1-2; weak D call: TRBD1 (6 bases). The germline CDR1 and CDR2 sequences are KGHSH and LQKENI. The CDR3 is 14 residues long. Trimming left V 1 base short and J 2 bases short, with 8 bases between. CDR3 sequence (DNA): TGTGCCAGCTCACCACGGGACAAGAACTATGGCTACACCTTC. This codes for CASSPRDKNYGYTF.

This clonotype was recorded many times. The V call is TRBV18, the J call TRBJ1-1, with D possibly matching TRBD1 (6 bases). Germline V gene sequence: CDR1 KGHSH, CDR2 LQKENI. The V end was cut by 3 bases, the J end by 6 bases, with 20 bases between. CDR3 size: 16 residues. CDR3 coding DNA: TGTGCCAGCTCACCGTCGCATGGGACATCCGGCTCTGAAGCTTTCTTT. Residues: CASSPSHGTSGSEAFF.

The chain combines TRBV5-1 with TRBJ2-5; D not certain. The ends were cut back, 1 base at V and 4 bases at J, with 17 bases in the middle. The CDR3 has 16 amino acids. Germline lookup yields CDR1 SGHRS and CDR2 YFSETQ. The CDR3 DNA is TGCGCCAGCAGCTTGATTTTTCTTGAGAGTCGAGAGACCCAGTACTTC. It codes for CASSLIFLESRETQYF.

Comment on this clonotype: One junction end disagrees with the germline gene, perhaps due to a read error. The CDR3 DNA is TGTGCCAGCTCTCCACGGCAGGGGACGAACACCGGGGAGCTGTTTTTT. As protein: CASSPRQGTNTGELFF. The genes are TRBV18 and TRBJ2-2; maybe TRBD1 (6 bases). This CDR3 contains 16 residues. Germline lookup yields CDR1 KGHSH and CDR2 LQKENI. Combining the CDR3 with reference TRBV18 and TRBJ2-2 gives the whole variable domain NAGVMQNPRHLVRRRGQEARLRCSPMKGHSHVYWYRQLPEEGLKFMVYLQKENIIDESGMPKERFSAEFPKEGPSILRIQQVVRGDSAAYFCASSPRQGTNTGELFFGEGSRLTVL.

This chain joins TRBV20-1 and TRBJ2-3, with 9 bases matching TRBD2. The V gene end was trimmed by 3 bases and the J gene end by 6 bases; junction bases not matched to a gene: 7. CDR1 and CDR2 (germline): DFQATT, SNEGSKA (reference sequence). This CDR3 has 14 amino acids. CDR3 sequence: CSARTSGSWDTQYF. The CDR3 nucleotides read TGCAGTGCTAGGACTAGCGGCAGCTGGGATACGCAGTATTTT.